A single sample gave rise to the 23 T cell receptor beta chains below, sequenced in a study of blood T cells in healthy people across ages. A J-beta primer mix and a sample-barcoded 5' primer were used in a second PCR of roughly 7 to 12 cycles. TCRdb reanalysed the 5' RACE reads using MiXCR and keeps one entry per CDR3 protein. The profile shows around 780,000 distinct CDR3 sequences, around 25% of them singletons. The same data also went into a second study, on T cells of mothers and their children.

Input material: blood. The origin of the receptors is a boy younger than 18 in good health.

V is TRBV7-2 and J is TRBJ2-3, with TRBD2 matching over 7 bases. The V gene's germline CDR1 is SGHTA and CDR2 FQGNSA. CDR3 length: 13 amino acids. J was trimmed by 6 bases and V by 5 bases; bases with no gene match: 5. CDR3 residues: CASSRLGGDTQYF. CDR3 sequence (DNA): TGTGCCAGCAGCCGTTTGGGGGGGGATACGCAGTATTTT.

Notes on this clonotype: Lacking the conserved final phenylalanine or tryptophan, this CDR3 likely reflects a read error. The chain uses TRBV28 and TRBJ2-2; D perhaps matches TRBD2 (7 bases). CDR3 length: 15 amino acids. V gave up 4 bases and J gave up 3 bases, with 12 bases separating them. Germline V gene data show CDR1 as MDHEN and CDR2 as SYDVKM. This CDR3 reads CASSSGGSDTGELFS. As DNA, the CDR3 is TGTGCCAGCAGTTCGGGGGGCTCGGACACCGGGGAGCTGTTTTCT.

J is TRBJ2-7 and V is TRBV9; TRBD1 might be the D (5 bases). V gave up 4 bases and J gave up 5 bases, with 16 bases separating them. Germline V lookup: CDR1 SGDLS, CDR2 YYNGEE. The CDR3 has 14 residues. CDR3 protein: CASSPQGSRNEQYF. CDR3 DNA sequence: TGTGCCAGCAGCCCGCAGGGCTCGAGGAACGAGCAGTACTTC.

The rearrangement links TRBV11-2 to TRBJ2-5; maybe TRBD2 (5 bases). The CDR3 loop spans 20 amino acids. The V and J ends lost 5 bases and 3 bases respectively, with 31 bases between them. Per the germline V gene, CDR1 is SGHAT and CDR2 is FQNNGV. This CDR3 reads CASSVRRKQVMLRGKETQYF. As DNA, the CDR3 is TGTGCCAGCAGCGTCAGGAGGAAGCAGGTGATGCTGAGAGGGAAAGAGACCCAGTACTTC.

This clonotype was picked up a small number of times. The gene calls are TRBV28 and TRBJ1-2, with 7 bases identical to TRBD1. J was trimmed by 4 bases and V by 5 bases; bases with no gene match: 4. The CDR3 is 13 amino acids. CDR1 MDHEN and CDR2 SYDVKM come from the germline V gene. CDR3 nucleotide sequence: TGTGCCAGCAGTAGACAGGGTTCCTATGGCTACACCTTC. It is translated as CASSRQGSYGYTF.

This chain connects TRBV4-1 to TRBJ2-3; D perhaps matches TRBD2 (5 bases). The CDR3 has 15 residues. CDR1 is MGHRA and CDR2 is YSYEKL in the germline V gene. The germline V and J ends were trimmed by 5 bases and 4 bases, with 16 bases remaining between them. This CDR3 is CASSERGRTADTQYF. CDR3 nucleotide sequence: TGCGCCAGCAGCGAACGCGGCAGGACTGCAGATACGCAGTATTTT.

This clonotype was observed a few times. This chain links TRBV6-6 with TRBJ2-7, with a tentative D call TRBD2 (5 bases). From germline, CDR1 is MNHNY and CDR2 SVGAGI (reference sequence). Trimming took off 4 bases at V and 2 bases at J, with 15 bases between the two ends. This CDR3 region has 15 residues. The CDR3 loop reads CASSLGRGFAYEQYF. Here the CDR3 DNA reads TGTGCCAGCAGTTTGGGTCGGGGATTTGCCTACGAGCAGTACTTC.

The V call is TRBV5-1, the J call TRBJ1-4; D uncertain. Trimming pared 5 bases from V and 2 bases from J, leaving 4 bases between. There are 12 residues in the CDR3. Germline V CDR1 and CDR2: SGHRS, YFSETQ. This CDR3 reads CASRDTNEKLFF. In DNA form, the CDR3 reads TGCGCCAGCAGGGACACTAATGAAAAACTGTTTTTT.

In regard to this clonotype: This likely comes from a read error, as the CDR3 has no conserved phenylalanine or tryptophan at its end. The chain is built from TRBV6-6 and TRBJ2-7, with D uncertain. V lost 4 bases and J 6 bases, leaving 7 bases between the germline ends. Germline V gene data show CDR1 as MNHNY and CDR2 as SVGAGI (reference sequence). The CDR3 length is 11 residues. CDR3 protein: CASSSFSEQYS. CDR3 nucleotides: TGTGCCAGCAGTTCCTTCTCCGAGCAGTACTCC.

The chain combines TRBV18 with TRBJ1-6; D remains ambiguous. Trimming cost V 2 bases and J 6 bases, with 5 bases left between them. Per the germline V gene, CDR1 is KGHSH and CDR2 is LQKENI. There are 13 residues in the CDR3. The CDR3 DNA sequence: TGTGCCAGCTCACCAGGGGTTAATTCACCCCTCCACTTT. It encodes CASSPGVNSPLHF. Complete variable domain (other parts from reference TRBV18 and TRBJ1-6): NAGVMQNPRHLVRRRGQEARLRCSPMKGHSHVYWYRQLPEEGLKFMVYLQKENIIDESGMPKERFSAEFPKEGPSILRIQQVVRGDSAAYFCASSPGVNSPLHFGNGTRLTVT.

This clonotype was counted a few times. The chain carries TRBV7-9 and TRBJ2-5; D perhaps matches TRBD2 (6 bases). CDR1 is SEHNR and CDR2 is FQNEAQ in the germline V gene (reference sequence). Trimming removed 5 bases from V and 4 bases from J, with 17 bases in between. The CDR3 extends over 15 amino acids. This chain's CDR3 is CASSPSGVVRETQYF. Written as DNA, the CDR3 is TGTGCCAGCAGCCCGTCGGGAGTGGTCAGAGAGACCCAGTACTTC.

The chain's CDR3 is CASSGYRGNTEAFF. In DNA form, the CDR3 reads TGTGCCAGCAGTGGCTACAGGGGGAACACTGAAGCTTTCTTT. This chain joins TRBV6-1 and TRBJ1-1; 7 positions match TRBD1. This CDR3 comprises 14 residues. Per the germline V gene, CDR1 is MNHNS and CDR2 is SASEGT. J was trimmed by 1 base and V by 4 bases; bases with no gene match: 3.

This clonotype was counted a few times. V gene TRBV10-3 combines with J gene TRBJ2-3; D not resolved. The CDR3 has 15 amino acids. Germline-derived CDR1 and CDR2 are ENHRY and SYGVKD. The V gene lost 0 bases and the J gene lost 2 bases, with 9 bases spanning the gap. The CDR3 DNA reads as TGTGCCATCAGTGAGTCGAGTGGTGCCACAGATACGCAGTATTTT. Protein: CAISESSGATDTQYF.

This clonotype turned up a few times. The chain employs TRBV6-5 and TRBJ1-5, with 9 bases matching TRBD1. Germline CDR1 reads MNHEY; CDR2 reads SVGAGI. The CDR3 is 15 amino acids. Unmatched junction bases numbered 3, after V lost 6 bases and J lost 0 bases. CDR3 nucleotides: TGTGCCAGCAGGAAACAGGGGGCTAGCAATCAGCCCCAGCATTTT. Protein sequence: CASRKQGASNQPQHF.

The chain recombines TRBV20-1 with TRBJ2-7; the D is unclear. The better agreement between TRBJ2-1 and the DNA end casts doubt on the J call. CDR1 is DFQATT, CDR2 SNEGSKA, per germline (reference sequence). The CDR3 contains 12 residues. The CDR3 loop reads CSAQDVHNEQFF. CDR3 sequence (DNA): TGCAGTGCCCAAGACGTGCACAATGAGCAGTTCTTC.

The V gene is TRBV25-1, the J gene TRBJ2-5; no reliable D call. The J call could be wrong; TRBJ2-7 is a better fit for the DNA end. This CDR3 is 14 amino acids long. CDR1 is MGHDK, CDR2 SYGVNS, per germline. The CDR3 bases are TGTGCCAGCTCCACCCGATTCAACTCCTACGAGCAGTACTTC. This codes for CASSTRFNSYEQYF.

This clonotype was seen repeatedly, ten times or more. V is TRBV6-5 and J is TRBJ2-5; a possible D gene is TRBD1 (6 bases). The end of the DNA aligns better with TRBJ2-7, so the J call may be wrong. Germline CDR1 is MNHEY and CDR2 is SVGAGI. This CDR3 comprises 13 residues. The CDR3 DNA sequence: TGTGCCAGCAGTCGGACAGATCTCTACGAGCAGTACTTC. This gives the protein CASSRTDLYEQYF.

There are a few counts of this clonotype. This chain uses TRBV5-1 with TRBJ2-5; 10 nucleotides match TRBD2. J gave up 4 bases and V 4 bases, and 10 bases lay outside the gene matches. This CDR3 has 16 residues. Germline V gene lookup returns CDR1 SGHRS and CDR2 YFSETQ. The CDR3 DNA is TGCGCCAGCAGCCTATACGGGGCTAGCGGGGGAGAGACCCAGTACTTC. Its translation: CASSLYGASGGETQYF.

The chain has TRBV29-1 and TRBJ1-2; 10 nucleotides line up with TRBD1. This CDR3 has 13 amino acids. The junction had 5 bases not matched to a gene; V was cut back by 6 bases and J by 4 bases. The V gene's germline CDR1 is SQVTM and CDR2 ANQGSEA. The CDR3 is CSVSGQGSYGYTF. As DNA, the CDR3 is TGCAGCGTCTCGGGACAGGGGAGCTATGGCTACACCTTC.

The V call is TRBV4-2, the J call TRBJ1-1; D is unclear. V was shortened by 0 bases and J by 4 bases, with 12 bases between the two germline ends. The germline V gene has CDR1 LGHNA and CDR2 YNFKEQ. There are 15 residues in the CDR3. CDR3 residues: CASSQDGRFITEAFF. The CDR3 DNA sequence: TGTGCCAGCAGCCAAGACGGTCGGTTTATCACTGAAGCTTTCTTT.

This chain connects TRBV7-9 to TRBJ1-4; no reliable D call. V lost 2 bases and J 6 bases, leaving 19 bases between the germline ends. The length of the CDR3 is 17 residues. Germline assignment: CDR1 SEHNR and CDR2 FQNEAQ (reference sequence). CDR3 DNA: TGTGCCAGCAGCTTATGGTGGGCGGATCCGCGGGATGAAAAACTGTTTTTT. It yields the protein CASSLWWADPRDEKLFF.

The chain has TRBV2 and TRBJ2-7, with D hard to call. V lost 6 bases and J 0 bases, leaving 15 bases between the germline ends. The CDR3 spans 15 residues. Germline CDR1 reads SNHLY; CDR2 reads FYNNEI. Here the CDR3 DNA reads TGTGCCAGCAGAACCGGGCCAAGTAGCTCCTACGAGCAGTACTTC. Translated: CASRTGPSSSYEQYF.

The gene calls are TRBV28 and TRBJ1-1; TRBD1 might be the D (5 bases). The ends were cut back, 4 bases at V and 7 bases at J, with 13 bases in the middle. The CDR3 is 13 amino acids. The germline V gene encodes CDR1 MDHEN and CDR2 SYDVKM. CDR3 DNA: TGTGCCAGCAGTTACCGGGGGAAGGGTGAAGCTTTCTTT. It is translated as CASSYRGKGEAFF.